Listed below are T cell receptor beta chains from one sample, sequenced in a study of OX40 agonist ivuxolimab in advanced cancers. Profiled with immunoSEQ multiplex PCR; TCRdb holds only in-frame clones, not every one. The sample shows about 49,000 clones, under 90% of them seen only once. The input for sequencing was CD4+ or CD8+ T cells sorted from blood, taken in a trial of the OX40 agonist ivuxolimab. The source of these receptors is an adult with an advanced solid tumor such as melanoma, head and neck, liver or kidney cancer. CDR3s include the opening cysteine and the closing phenylalanine or tryptophan. A D gene is named only where the DNA matches it firmly. For some rows the clone size is stated as once, few or many, or as a class when expanded; others skip it.

TRBV5-1	.	TRBJ1-4	.	CASSSSEVEKLFF	TGCGCCAGCAGCTCTTCAGAGGTTGAAAAACTGTTTTTT
TRBV7-2	TRBD2	TRBJ2-7	.	CASSLGLRLAGVEQYF	TGTGCCAGCAGCTTAGGTCTAAGACTAGCGGGAGTCGAGCAGTACTTC
TRBV11-1	.	TRBJ2-7	.	CASRTSRSYEQYF	TGTGCCAGCAGGACTAGTCGCTCCTACGAGCAGTACTTC
TRBV28	.	TRBJ1-4	.	CASTGEEEKLFF	TGTGCCAGCACCGGAGAGGAGGAAAAACTGTTTTTT
TRBV27	.	TRBJ1-4	few	CASSPGRVANEKLFF	TGTGCCAGCAGTCCAGGGAGAGTAGCTAATGAAAAACTGTTTTTT
TRBV5-1	TRBD2	TRBJ2-1	.	CATMGLAGGALEFF	TGCGCCACCATGGGACTAGCGGGAGGTGCTCTGGAGTTCTTC
TRBV28	.	TRBJ2-7	.	CASTEQGSVFYEQYF	TGTGCCAGCACCGAACAGGGATCCGTCTTCTACGAGCAGTACTTC
TRBV28	.	TRBJ1-3	.	CASSFWGGHRNTIYF	TGTGCCAGCAGTTTCTGGGGGGGACATCGAAACACCATATATTTT
TRBV4-3	.	TRBJ2-2	.	CASSWHGGELFF	TGCGCCAGCAGTTGGCACGGCGGGGAGCTGTTTTTT
TRBV2	.	TRBJ2-3	.	CASSTYKDTQYF	TGTGCCAGCAGTACCTACAAGGATACGCAGTATTTT
TRBV5-3	.	TRBJ2-2	.	CARSLLRTGELFF	TGTGCCAGAAGCCTACTGCGCACCGGGGAGCTGTTTTTT
TRBV7-2	.	TRBJ2-7	once	CASSLSRTLLGEQYF	TGTGCCAGCAGCCTATCCAGGACCCTCCTAGGGGAGCAGTACTTC
TRBV19	.	TRBJ1-5	.	CASSIGENFSNQPQHF	TGTGCCAGTAGTATCGGCGAGAATTTTAGCAATCAGCCCCAGCATTTT
TRBV19	TRBD1	TRBJ2-7	.	CASKGQGASYF	TGTGCCAGTAAAGGACAGGGGGCCTCCTACTTC
TRBV11-2	.	TRBJ1-2	.	CASSSTGAYGYTF	TGTGCCAGCAGCTCGACAGGAGCTTATGGCTACACCTTC
TRBV19	.	TRBJ2-7	few	CASSIDRTSYEQYF	TGTGCCAGTAGTATAGATCGGACCTCCTACGAGCAGTACTTC
TRBV18	.	TRBJ2-1	.	CASSPPGAGPNYNEQFF	TGTGCCAGCTCACCACCGGGGGCGGGTCCAAACTACAATGAGCAGTTCTTC
TRBV27	TRBD2	TRBJ2-7	.	CASSPTSGRVWGYEQYF	TGTGCCAGCAGTCCTACTAGCGGGAGGGTCTGGGGGTACGAGCAGTACTTC
TRBV6-1	TRBD2	TRBJ2-3	once	CASSGGLAGGFADTQYF	TGTGCCAGCAGTGGGGGACTAGCGGGAGGTTTTGCAGATACGCAGTATTTT
TRBV2	.	TRBJ1-5	.	CASKYRHSGRQPQHF	TGTGCCAGCAAGTACCGACATTCTGGGAGGCAGCCCCAGCATTTT
TRBV10-3	TRBD1	TRBJ1-2	.	CAILGTGANYGYTF	TGTGCCATTCTAGGGACAGGAGCTAACTATGGCTACACCTTC
TRBV19	.	TRBJ1-2	few	CASRWSGETYGYTF	TGTGCCAGTAGATGGTCAGGGGAAACCTATGGCTACACCTTC
TRBV6-1	TRBD1	TRBJ1-2	.	CASSEGTGFRVGYGYTF	TGTGCCAGCAGTGAAGGGACAGGTTTTCGGGTCGGCTATGGCTACACCTTC
TRBV19	.	TRBJ1-4	.	CASSRPGEPPEKLFF	TGTGCCAGTAGCCGCCCCGGTGAGCCCCCGGAAAAACTGTTTTTT
TRBV5-6	.	TRBJ2-7	.	CASSFRDPRDYEQYF	TGTGCCAGCAGCTTCCGGGACCCCCGGGACTACGAGCAGTACTTC
TRBV6-5	.	TRBJ1-4	.	CASTGPGPSNEKLFF	TGTGCCAGCACCGGACCCGGGCCAAGTAATGAAAAACTGTTTTTT
TRBV7-2	.	TRBJ1-2	.	CASSLGQGFYGYTF	TGTGCCAGCAGCCTCGGGCAGGGTTTTTATGGCTACACCTTC
TRBV2	TRBD1	TRBJ2-7	.	CASSIDRDRTYEQYF	TGTGCCAGCAGCATCGACAGGGACCGCACCTACGAGCAGTACTTC
TRBV11-2	.	TRBJ1-1	.	CASSFTQLMNTEAFF	TGTGCCAGCAGCTTTACTCAGCTTATGAACACTGAAGCTTTCTTT
TRBV18	TRBD2	TRBJ2-3	.	CASSPPNGRLTQYF	TGTGCCAGCTCACCACCGAACGGGAGGCTTACGCAGTATTTT
TRBV7-2	.	TRBJ1-3	.	CASSLEPAGNTIYF	TGTGCCAGCAGCTTAGAGCCGGCTGGAAACACCATATATTTT
TRBV7-8	.	TRBJ1-5	.	CASSPPNYSNQPQHF	TGTGCCAGCAGCCCACCTAATTATAGCAATCAGCCCCAGCATTTT
TRBV27	.	TRBJ2-7	.	CASSSMYEQYF	TGTGCCAGCAGTTCTATGTACGAGCAGTACTTC
TRBV28	.	TRBJ2-5	.	CASGLGQETQYF	TGTGCCAGCGGGCTAGGCCAAGAGACCCAGTACTTC
TRBV5-1	.	TRBJ1-4	.	CASSLALGASNEKLFF	TGCGCCAGCAGCTTGGCCTTGGGGGCCTCTAATGAAAAACTGTTTTTT
TRBV4-3	.	TRBJ2-7	.	CASSQDQGYSYEQYF	TGCGCCAGCAGCCAAGACCAGGGGTATTCCTACGAGCAGTACTTC
TRBV20-1	.	TRBJ1-2	.	CSATRGGYTF	TGCAGTGCGACTAGGGGTGGCTACACCTTC
TRBV4-1	TRBD2	TRBJ2-1	.	CASSQDQAGGRANEQFF	TGCGCCAGCAGCCAAGATCAGGCGGGCGGGAGGGCCAATGAGCAGTTCTTC
TRBV6-5	.	TRBJ1-1	.	CASNPGRWNTEAFF	TGTGCCAGCAATCCCGGACGGTGGAACACTGAAGCTTTCTTT
TRBV4-3	TRBD2	TRBJ2-1	.	CASSQLLAGEADEQFF	TGCGCCAGCAGCCAGCTACTAGCGGGAGAAGCGGATGAGCAGTTCTTC
TRBV23-1	.	TRBJ2-7	.	CASSQNNRYEQYF	TGCGCCAGCAGTCAAAACAATAGATACGAGCAGTACTTC
TRBV18	.	TRBJ2-7	once	CASSPRASYEQYF	TGTGCCAGCTCACCAAGGGCCTCCTACGAGCAGTACTTC
TRBV28	.	TRBJ1-3	.	CASSQPGGNTIYF	TGTGCCAGCAGTCAGCCAGGGGGAAACACCATATATTTT
TRBV5-4	TRBD1	TRBJ2-7	.	CASSPTGYSYEQYF	TGTGCCAGCAGTCCGACAGGGTATTCCTACGAGCAGTACTTC
TRBV5-4	TRBD1	TRBJ1-2	.	CASSFDRGQVYGYTF	TGTGCCAGCAGCTTCGATAGGGGACAGGTCTATGGCTACACCTTC
TRBV5-1	.	TRBJ1-2	.	CASSLERDSSGGYTF	TGCGCCAGCAGCTTGGAACGGGACTCCTCGGGCGGCTACACCTTC
TRBV27	.	TRBJ1-1	once	CASSPSPRGWTEAFF	TGTGCCAGCAGTCCCTCCCCCAGGGGATGGACTGAAGCTTTCTTT
TRBV2	.	TRBJ2-5	.	CASSVLRETQYF	TGTGCCAGCAGTGTTTTGAGGGAGACCCAGTACTTC
TRBV5-1	TRBD1	TRBJ1-6	.	CASTRQGTGDNSPLHF	TGCGCCAGCACCAGACAGGGGACGGGCGATAATTCACCCCTCCACTTT
TRBV19	.	TRBJ2-7	.	CASSTRQAYEQYF	TGTGCCTCCAGTACCCGTCAGGCTTACGAGCAGTACTTC
TRBV28	.	TRBJ1-2	.	CASMRSEIIYGYTF	TGTGCCAGCATGAGGTCGGAGATAATCTATGGCTACACCTTC
TRBV7-2	.	TRBJ2-6	.	CASSPRRGQRVSGANVLTF	TGTGCCAGCAGCCCTCGTCGGGGACAGCGGGTCTCTGGGGCCAACGTCCTGACTTTC
TRBV12-5	.	TRBJ2-3	.	CASGPGGEADTQYF	TGTGCTAGTGGCCCCGGTGGGGAGGCGGATACGCAGTATTTT
TRBV5-4	.	TRBJ2-7	.	CASSLGRSSYEQYF	TGTGCCAGCAGCTTGGGCAGGAGCTCCTACGAGCAGTACTTC